This is a list of T cell receptor beta chains from one sample in a study of T cells after yellow fever vaccination. TCRdb fed the 5' RACE reads into MiXCR, producing one record per CDR3 protein. This repertoire shows roughly 330,000 distinct CDR3 sequences, approximately 7% found once; its top ten account for around 17%. Source: PBMCs, taken more than 40 days after the first yellow fever vaccination. These receptors all stem from a man between 18 and 35 years old who received the YFV17D yellow fever vaccine. Each CDR3 is given with its conserved first and last residue. The order of the fields is CDR3 DNA, CDR3 protein, clone size, CDR3 length, V gene, J gene, D gene. A D gene is named only where the DNA matches it firmly. Clone size is not always given. Where it is, it says once, few, many or a class for expanded clones.

CDR3nt: TGTGCCACCAAGGGGTGGACCAGGGATGAAAACACTGAAGCTTTCTTT; CDR3aa: CATKGWTRDENTEAFF; abundance: few; len: 16; v_gene: TRBV6-1; j_gene: TRBJ1-1; d_gene: NA
CDR3nt: TGTGCCAGCTCACCACTGGCGGACAGGCGTAATGAAAAACTGTTTTTT; CDR3aa: CASSPLADRRNEKLFF; abundance: many; len: 16; v_gene: TRBV18; j_gene: TRBJ1-4; d_gene: TRBD1
CDR3nt: TGTGCCAGCGCCGAAACCCCTGGAAACACCATATATTTT; CDR3aa: CASAETPGNTIYF; abundance: few; len: 13; v_gene: TRBV7-6; j_gene: TRBJ1-3; d_gene: NA
CDR3nt: TGTGCCAGCAGTGTTTTGGGGGGAGACGAGCAGTACTTC; CDR3aa: CASSVLGGDEQYF; abundance: few; len: 13; v_gene: TRBV2; j_gene: TRBJ2-7; d_gene: NA
CDR3nt: TGTGCCAGCAGCCCGGGAGGTACGAACACCGGGGAGCTGTTTTTT; CDR3aa: CASSPGGTNTGELFF; abundance: many; len: 15; v_gene: TRBV5-5; j_gene: TRBJ2-2; d_gene: TRBD2
CDR3nt: TGCAGCGTGGGAGCAGGGGGCGATGAGCAGTTCTTC; CDR3aa: CSVGAGGDEQFF; abundance: few; len: 12; v_gene: TRBV29-1; j_gene: TRBJ2-1; d_gene: TRBD1
CDR3nt: TGTGCCAGCAGCGTAGCGGGGGGACTACCAGATACGCAGTATTTT; CDR3aa: CASSVAGGLPDTQYF; abundance: NA; len: 15; v_gene: TRBV9; j_gene: TRBJ2-3; d_gene: TRBD2
CDR3nt: TGCGCCAGCAGCCAAGTTTATGAGACTTCAGATACGCAGTATTTT; CDR3aa: CASSQVYETSDTQYF; abundance: NA; len: 15; v_gene: TRBV4-3; j_gene: TRBJ2-3; d_gene: NA
CDR3nt: TGTGCCAGCAGTATCCTTAGTAGTGAGCAGTTCTTC; CDR3aa: CASSILSSEQFF; abundance: few; len: 12; v_gene: TRBV28; j_gene: TRBJ2-1; d_gene: NA
CDR3nt: TGTGCCAGCACCTCGGTCGGGAGAACAGATACGCAGTATTTT; CDR3aa: CASTSVGRTDTQYF; abundance: NA; len: 14; v_gene: TRBV6-1; j_gene: TRBJ2-3; d_gene: NA
CDR3nt: TGTGCCAGCAGCGTAGTAGGACTAGTATTCGATGAGCAGTTCTTC; CDR3aa: CASSVVGLVFDEQFF; abundance: few; len: 15; v_gene: TRBV9; j_gene: TRBJ2-1; d_gene: TRBD2
CDR3nt: TGCGCCAGCAGTGAGAAGAGGGGTGCGGGAAACACTGAAGCTTTCTTT; CDR3aa: CASSEKRGAGNTEAFF; abundance: few; len: 16; v_gene: TRBV10-2; j_gene: TRBJ1-1; d_gene: NA
CDR3nt: TGCAGTGCCCCCCCGGGACAGGGGGCTACAGCGGAAGCTTTCTTT; CDR3aa: CSAPPGQGATAEAFF; abundance: many; len: 15; v_gene: TRBV20-1; j_gene: TRBJ1-1; d_gene: TRBD1
CDR3nt: TGTGCCACCAAGTTGACAGAACAACGTACTGAAGCTTTCTTT; CDR3aa: CATKLTEQRTEAFF; abundance: NA; len: 14; v_gene: TRBV7-3; j_gene: TRBJ1-1; d_gene: NA
CDR3nt: TGTGCCAGCAGGATACAGGGAGGTGAAAAACTGTTTTTT; CDR3aa: CASRIQGGEKLFF; abundance: many; len: 13; v_gene: TRBV7-8; j_gene: TRBJ1-4; d_gene: NA
CDR3nt: TGTGCCTGGAGTGTAACAGATACGCAGTATTTT; CDR3aa: CAWSVTDTQYF; abundance: NA; len: 11; v_gene: TRBV30; j_gene: TRBJ2-3; d_gene: NA
CDR3nt: TGTGCCAGCACCCCGGGACTCCTCGCCGGTGAAAAACTGTTTTTT; CDR3aa: CASTPGLLAGEKLFF; abundance: NA; len: 15; v_gene: TRBV6-1; j_gene: TRBJ1-4; d_gene: NA
CDR3nt: TGCGCCAGCAGGGGTCTAGCGGAGGGAGCAGATACGCAGTATTTT; CDR3aa: CASRGLAEGADTQYF; abundance: many; len: 15; v_gene: TRBV5-1; j_gene: TRBJ2-3; d_gene: TRBD2
CDR3nt: TGTGCCAGCAAAGGATCCCCCCGGGACAGGGGATCCTACGAGCAGTACTTC; CDR3aa: CASKGSPRDRGSYEQYF; abundance: few; len: 17; v_gene: TRBV6-1; j_gene: TRBJ2-7; d_gene: TRBD1
CDR3nt: TGCGCCAGCAGCTTGGATCTAGGGTCCTACAATGAGCAGTTCTTC; CDR3aa: CASSLDLGSYNEQFF; abundance: few; len: 15; v_gene: TRBV5-1; j_gene: TRBJ2-1; d_gene: NA
CDR3nt: TGTGCCAGCAGCCGGCCGTATGGGCGGACTGAAGCTTTCTTT; CDR3aa: CASSRPYGRTEAFF; abundance: many; len: 14; v_gene: TRBV3-1; j_gene: TRBJ1-1; d_gene: NA
CDR3nt: TGTGCCAGCTCACCCTCGACAGGGACCTACGAGCAGTACTTC; CDR3aa: CASSPSTGTYEQYF; abundance: NA; len: 14; v_gene: TRBV18; j_gene: TRBJ2-7; d_gene: TRBD1
CDR3nt: TGTGCCAGCAGTTCTTCCAGGGTGGCGTCCTACAATGAGCAGTTCTTC; CDR3aa: CASSSSRVASYNEQFF; abundance: few; len: 16; v_gene: TRBV6-2/TRBV6-3; j_gene: TRBJ2-1; d_gene: NA
CDR3nt: TGCGCCAGCAGCCAAGATCTCAGGGGCCACGCTGGCTACACCTTC; CDR3aa: CASSQDLRGHAGYTF; abundance: NA; len: 15; v_gene: TRBV4-1; j_gene: TRBJ1-2; d_gene: NA
CDR3nt: TGTGCCAGCAGTGTTGCCCTCGAGCAGTACTTC; CDR3aa: CASSVALEQYF; abundance: NA; len: 11; v_gene: TRBV25-1; j_gene: TRBJ2-7; d_gene: NA
CDR3nt: TGTGCCAGCAGCCCAGGGGGGGCCCGCGGTGAGCAGTTCTTC; CDR3aa: CASSPGGARGEQFF; abundance: few; len: 14; v_gene: TRBV7-2; j_gene: TRBJ2-1; d_gene: NA
CDR3nt: TGCGCCAGCAGCCAGTCGAGGGCAGGGGGCACAGATACGCAGTATTTT; CDR3aa: CASSQSRAGGTDTQYF; abundance: NA; len: 16; v_gene: TRBV4-3; j_gene: TRBJ2-3; d_gene: NA
CDR3nt: TGTGCCAGCTCACCACCGAAGGTCGATGAAAAACTGTTTTTT; CDR3aa: CASSPPKVDEKLFF; abundance: NA; len: 14; v_gene: TRBV18; j_gene: TRBJ1-4; d_gene: NA
CDR3nt: TGTGCCAGCTCCCTAAGCACCCATACGCAGTATTTT; CDR3aa: CASSLSTHTQYF; abundance: NA; len: 12; v_gene: TRBV25-1; j_gene: TRBJ2-3; d_gene: NA
CDR3nt: TGCGCCAGCAGCCAAGACGTTGTTCAGCCCCAGCATTTT; CDR3aa: CASSQDVVQPQHF; abundance: few; len: 13; v_gene: TRBV4-1; j_gene: TRBJ1-5; d_gene: NA
CDR3nt: TGTGCCAGCAGCCAAGACAGTGGCTATGGCTACACCTTC; CDR3aa: CASSQDSGYGYTF; abundance: many; len: 13; v_gene: TRBV11-3; j_gene: TRBJ1-2; d_gene: NA
CDR3nt: TGCGCCAGCAGCCAAAAGGCGGTTTCGAACACCGGGGAGCTGTTTTTT; CDR3aa: CASSQKAVSNTGELFF; abundance: NA; len: 16; v_gene: TRBV4-3; j_gene: TRBJ2-2; d_gene: NA
CDR3nt: TGTGCCAGCAGTGCCCTCGACAGGTCCAATGAGCAGTTCTTC; CDR3aa: CASSALDRSNEQFF; abundance: few; len: 14; v_gene: TRBV6-4; j_gene: TRBJ2-1; d_gene: NA
CDR3nt: TGTGCCAGCAATCGGGGGTCCCACAATGAGCAGTTCTTC; CDR3aa: CASNRGSHNEQFF; abundance: NA; len: 13; v_gene: TRBV2; j_gene: TRBJ2-1; d_gene: NA
CDR3nt: TGCGCCAGCAGCCCGGGGGACAGGGTGCCCGGGGAGCTGTTTTTT; CDR3aa: CASSPGDRVPGELFF; abundance: NA; len: 15; v_gene: TRBV4-1; j_gene: TRBJ2-2; d_gene: TRBD1
CDR3nt: TGTGCCAGCAGCCTACAGGGGTGGGAGCAGTACTTC; CDR3aa: CASSLQGWEQYF; abundance: few; len: 12; v_gene: TRBV7-9; j_gene: TRBJ2-7; d_gene: TRBD1
CDR3nt: TGCAGTGCTAGGCTCACAGGGGGAAGCGGCGAGCAGTACTTC; CDR3aa: CSARLTGGSGEQYF; abundance: few; len: 14; v_gene: TRBV20-1; j_gene: TRBJ2-7; d_gene: TRBD1
CDR3nt: TGCGCCAGCAGCCCCCAGGGAAGCTCCTACGAGCAGTACTTC; CDR3aa: CASSPQGSSYEQYF; abundance: NA; len: 14; v_gene: TRBV5-1; j_gene: TRBJ2-7; d_gene: NA
CDR3nt: TGTGCCATCACTGGACAAGACGCGTTTAAGCGGTTCTTT; CDR3aa: CAITGQDAFKRFF; abundance: few; len: 13; v_gene: TRBV10-3; j_gene: TRBJ1-1; d_gene: NA
CDR3nt: TGTGCCAGCTCACCACAGTCTACACCGAACACCGGGGAGCTGTTTTTT; CDR3aa: CASSPQSTPNTGELFF; abundance: NA; len: 16; v_gene: TRBV18; j_gene: TRBJ2-2; d_gene: NA
CDR3nt: TGTGCCAGCAAACAGAGCAGAGTCACAGATACGCAGTATTTT; CDR3aa: CASKQSRVTDTQYF; abundance: NA; len: 14; v_gene: TRBV19; j_gene: TRBJ2-3; d_gene: NA
CDR3nt: TGTGCCGGCTCAAGCGGGGAGCCCACCGGGGAGCTGTTTTTT; CDR3aa: CAGSSGEPTGELFF; abundance: few; len: 14; v_gene: TRBV12-3/TRBV12-4; j_gene: TRBJ2-2; d_gene: TRBD2
CDR3nt: TGTGCCAGCGACGGGGGCTATGGCTACACCTTC; CDR3aa: CASDGGYGYTF; abundance: NA; len: 11; v_gene: TRBV4-2; j_gene: TRBJ1-2; d_gene: NA
CDR3nt: TGTGCCAGCAGAACAGACGGCCTCTATGGCTACACCTTC; CDR3aa: CASRTDGLYGYTF; abundance: few; len: 13; v_gene: TRBV6-6; j_gene: TRBJ1-2; d_gene: NA
CDR3nt: TGCGCCAGCAGCCAGCGGGACAGAAGCACCGGGGAGCTGTTTTTT; CDR3aa: CASSQRDRSTGELFF; abundance: few; len: 15; v_gene: TRBV4-1; j_gene: TRBJ2-2; d_gene: NA
CDR3nt: TGTGCCAGCAGGACAGACAATCAGCCCCAGCATTTT; CDR3aa: CASRTDNQPQHF; abundance: NA; len: 12; v_gene: TRBV12-3/TRBV12-4; j_gene: TRBJ1-5; d_gene: NA
CDR3nt: TGCAGCGCCTCCCAGGACGCCCTCGGGGGCTACACCTTC; CDR3aa: CSASQDALGGYTF; abundance: few; len: 13; v_gene: TRBV29-1; j_gene: TRBJ1-2; d_gene: NA
CDR3nt: TGTGCCAGCAGGCTCGGACAGGGAAGCCCCGGGGAGCTGTTTTTT; CDR3aa: CASRLGQGSPGELFF; abundance: NA; len: 15; v_gene: TRBV6-1; j_gene: TRBJ2-2; d_gene: TRBD1
CDR3nt: TGCGCCAGCAGCTTAAGCGGGGCGAGCTCCTACGAGCAGTACTTC; CDR3aa: CASSLSGASSYEQYF; abundance: NA; len: 15; v_gene: TRBV5-1; j_gene: TRBJ2-7; d_gene: TRBD2
CDR3nt: TGTGCCAGCAGCTTAACAGGGAACCCCGGGGAGCTGTTTTTT; CDR3aa: CASSLTGNPGELFF; abundance: NA; len: 14; v_gene: TRBV7-3; j_gene: TRBJ2-2; d_gene: NA
CDR3nt: TGTGCCAGCAGCTTATCCCCGGGGATGGGCACTGAAGCTTTCTTT; CDR3aa: CASSLSPGMGTEAFF; abundance: NA; len: 15; v_gene: TRBV7-3; j_gene: TRBJ1-1; d_gene: NA
CDR3nt: TGTGCCAGCAGTTTTGGAGGGGGAAAACTGTTTTTT; CDR3aa: CASSFGGGKLFF; abundance: few; len: 12; v_gene: TRBV12-3/TRBV12-4; j_gene: TRBJ1-4; d_gene: NA
CDR3nt: TGTGCCAGCAGCTTATTTGGCAGGAATGGAGACACCATATATTTT; CDR3aa: CASSLFGRNGDTIYF; abundance: NA; len: 15; v_gene: TRBV7-9; j_gene: TRBJ1-3; d_gene: NA
CDR3nt: TGTGCCAGCAGTCACTCTAGCGGGGGGTACACCGGGGAGCTGTTTTTT; CDR3aa: CASSHSSGGYTGELFF; abundance: NA; len: 16; v_gene: TRBV6-5; j_gene: TRBJ2-2; d_gene: TRBD2
CDR3nt: TGTGCCAGCAGCTTCCAGGGGCAAGAGACCCAGTACTTC; CDR3aa: CASSFQGQETQYF; abundance: few; len: 13; v_gene: TRBV7-2; j_gene: TRBJ2-5; d_gene: NA
CDR3nt: TGTGCCAGCAGCTTGGCCAAAGTCCCCAGAGCTGAAGCTTTCTTT; CDR3aa: CASSLAKVPRAEAFF; abundance: NA; len: 15; v_gene: TRBV5-6; j_gene: TRBJ1-1; d_gene: NA
CDR3nt: TGTGCCAGCTCACCACCGTCGAACAGAGACACCGGGGAGCTGTTTTTT; CDR3aa: CASSPPSNRDTGELFF; abundance: few; len: 16; v_gene: TRBV18; j_gene: TRBJ2-2; d_gene: NA
CDR3nt: TGCGCCAGCAGCTTGTACGCCGCGGGAGATGAAGCTTTCTTT; CDR3aa: CASSLYAAGDEAFF; abundance: NA; len: 14; v_gene: TRBV5-1; j_gene: TRBJ1-1; d_gene: NA
CDR3nt: TGTGCCAGCAGATACCCGGGGGCCGTCACAGATACGCAGTATTTT; CDR3aa: CASRYPGAVTDTQYF; abundance: NA; len: 15; v_gene: TRBV6-2/TRBV6-3; j_gene: TRBJ2-3; d_gene: NA
CDR3nt: TGTGCCAGCAGCCTTGAGGTGGGGGACGGGGATGAAAAACTGTTTTTT; CDR3aa: CASSLEVGDGDEKLFF; abundance: NA; len: 16; v_gene: TRBV9; j_gene: TRBJ1-4; d_gene: NA